Below are 21 T cell receptor beta chains sequenced from a single sample in a study of T-cell memory formation after mild COVID-19. Each CDR3 protein gets one entry after TCRdb re-called the 5' RACE reads with MiXCR. Here the sample spans hundreds of thousands of distinct CDR3 sequences, roughly 13% being singletons. Sequencing used PBMCs or a T cell subset sorted from them (not recorded which). The receptors derive from a man younger than 30 who had mild COVID-19 (a few samples of this study predate the infection). Cell type and time point are not known.

The chain carries TRBV5-4 and TRBJ1-2, with no clear D. Germline loops: CDR1 SGHNT, CDR2 YYREEE (reference sequence). This CDR3 region has 14 residues. Trimming removed 2 bases from V and 3 bases from J, with 11 bases in between. CDR3 in DNA: TGTGCCAGCAGCTTCAGGACGCCGGACTATGGCTACACCTTC. Residues: CASSFRTPDYGYTF.

For the CDR3, the DNA is TGTGCCAGCAGAATACTGGGGGCCGATGGCTACACCTTC. Residues: CASRILGADGYTF. The V gene is TRBV27, the J gene TRBJ1-2, with D possibly being TRBD1 (6 bases). Germline CDR1 reads MNHEY; CDR2 reads SMNVEV (reference sequence). The CDR3 is 13 amino acids. V shed 6 bases and J shed 6 bases, with 14 bases lying between them.

In its sample, this clonotype was seen many times. The J gene is TRBJ1-6, the V gene TRBV6-6; possible D gene TRBD1, 5 bases. This CDR3 region has 15 residues. V was pared by 6 bases and J by 7 bases, with 16 bases between. Per germline, CDR1 MNHNY and CDR2 SVGAGI (reference sequence). The DNA of the CDR3 is TGTGCCAGCAGAAATACCGGGACGGCAAATTCACCCCTCCACTTT. This sequence encodes CASRNTGTANSPLHF.

The table lists this clonotype with many counts. The chain combines TRBV5-5 with TRBJ2-3, with D unresolved. Germline CDR1 is SGHKS and CDR2 is YYEKEE (reference sequence). Trimming pared 2 bases from V and 3 bases from J, leaving 10 bases between. This CDR3 spans 14 amino acids. CDR3: CASSFLGETDTQYF. CDR3 coding DNA: TGTGCCAGCAGCTTTCTCGGCGAAACAGATACGCAGTATTTT.

In this sample, this clonotype turned up a few times. The chain is built from TRBV5-1 and TRBJ1-1; D ambiguous. With 3 bases removed from V and 3 bases from J, the gap between germline ends came to 15 bases. Germline lookup yields CDR1 SGHRS and CDR2 YFSETQ. There are 15 residues in the CDR3. CDR3 sequence (DNA): TGCGCCAGCAGCTGGTCGGGGAGTTGGGACACTGAAGCTTTCTTT. The encoded protein is CASSWSGSWDTEAFF.

This clonotype appeared many times. V is TRBV28 and J is TRBJ2-3; D could derive from TRBD1 or TRBD2 (6 bases each). The V and J ends lost 10 bases and 1 base respectively, with 15 bases between them. The CDR3 runs to 14 residues. CDR1 MDHEN and CDR2 SYDVKM come from the germline V gene. This CDR3 is CATHGGPGTDTQYF. CDR3 nucleotides: TGTGCCACCCACGGGGGCCCAGGCACAGATACGCAGTATTTT.

This clonotype has more than one count but fewer than ten. An end of the junction does not agree with germline; a read error may underlie this. The chain couples TRBV20-1 to TRBJ2-5, with D unresolved. CDR1 is DFQATT and CDR2 is SNEGSKA in the germline V gene (reference sequence). This CDR3 spans 13 amino acids. The CDR3 sequence: CSARGAWQETQYF. In DNA, the CDR3 is TGCAGTGCCAGAGGCGCTTGGCAAGAGACCCAGTACTTC.

This clonotype has only a few counts. The CDR3 coding sequence is TGTGCCAGCAGTTCAGGGAGCCAGCCCCAGCATTTT. As protein: CASSSGSQPQHF. V usage is TRBV12-3 or TRBV12-4 and J usage is TRBJ1-5; TRBD1 is a possible D gene (5 bases). V gave up 4 bases and J gave up 7 bases, with 8 bases separating them. CDR3 length: 12 residues.

This clonotype came up a few times. The rearrangement uses TRBV4-3 and TRBJ2-1; TRBD2 is a possible D gene (6 bases). CDR3 length: 15 residues. Trimming took off 1 base at V and 4 bases at J, with 11 bases between the two ends. The germline gives CDR1 LGHNA, CDR2 YSLEER. In DNA, the CDR3 is TGCGCCAGCAGCCAAGGGGCGGGGAGTTACAATGAGCAGTTCTTC. Protein: CASSQGAGSYNEQFF.

The rearrangement links TRBV24-1 to TRBJ2-1, with D unresolved. With 4 bases removed from V and 7 bases from J, the gap between germline ends came to 10 bases. Germline lookup yields CDR1 KGHDR and CDR2 SFDVKD. This CDR3 has 13 amino acids. Here the CDR3 reads CATSEGSRNEQFF. In DNA, the CDR3 is TGTGCCACCAGTGAAGGGTCTAGGAATGAGCAGTTCTTC.

There are a few counts of this clonotype. The V call is TRBV7-3, the J call TRBJ2-6; 8 bases map to TRBD2. Germline values: CDR1 SGHTA, CDR2 FQGTGA. The CDR3 contains 15 residues. V lost 5 bases and J lost 1; bases outside the gene matches: 1. CDR3 in amino acids: CASSTGGSGANVLTF. The CDR3 nucleotides are TGTGCCAGCAGCACGGGGGGGTCTGGGGCCAACGTCCTGACTTTC.

This clonotype was seen at least ten times. The chain is built from TRBV5-4 and TRBJ2-7; 7 nucleotides line up with TRBD1. The CDR3 extends over 13 amino acids. Looked up from germline, CDR1 is SGHNT and CDR2 is YYREEE (reference sequence). The trim removed 4 bases at V and 2 bases at J, leaving 3 bases unmatched. In nucleotides, the CDR3 is TGTGCCAGCAGCACCGGGACAGCCTACGAGCAGTACTTC. Its protein product is CASSTGTAYEQYF.

In this sample, this clonotype turned up a few times. This sequence joins TRBV5-1 and TRBJ2-2, with 8 bases fitting TRBD1. The V and J ends lost 3 bases and 4 bases, in that order; junction bases with no gene match: 11. CDR1 and CDR2 from the germline V gene are SGHRS and YFSETQ. This CDR3 has 17 amino acids. The CDR3 sequence is CASSSPPGQAITGELFF. The CDR3 DNA sequence: TGCGCCAGCAGCTCCCCACCGGGACAGGCCATCACCGGGGAGCTGTTTTTT.

In this sample, this clonotype turned up a few times. J is TRBJ1-2 and V is TRBV20-1; tentatively, D is TRBD1 (5 bases). The CDR3 contains 16 residues. The V end lost 3 bases, the J end lost 5 bases, and 22 bases lay between the germline ends. Germline assignment: CDR1 DFQATT and CDR2 SNEGSKA (reference sequence). DNA for the CDR3: TGCAGTGCTAGGGTCGCGGGGCTCGGGATCTCTTATGGCTACACCTTC. Amino acid sequence: CSARVAGLGISYGYTF.

This clonotype was detected only a few times. The chain carries TRBV28 and TRBJ2-3; D ambiguous. The V and J ends lost 1 base and 6 bases respectively, with 11 bases between them. This CDR3 region has 14 residues. Germline V gene sequence: CDR1 MDHEN, CDR2 SYDVKM. The CDR3 loop reads CASSLSTAEDTQYF. In DNA, the CDR3 is TGTGCCAGCAGTTTATCTACTGCTGAGGATACGCAGTATTTT.

This clonotype has a count of ten or more. The chain uses TRBV6-5 and TRBJ2-2; D unclear. The germline CDR1 and CDR2 sequences are MNHEY and SVGAGI. V was clipped by 5 bases and J by 6 bases, with 7 bases between them. This CDR3 region has 12 residues. CDR3 sequence reads: CASSPPAGELFF. In DNA, the CDR3 is TGTGCCAGCAGTCCTCCCGCCGGGGAGCTGTTTTTT.

CDR3 protein: CASSSWTGTYGSPLHF. CDR3 sequence (DNA): TGTGCCAGCAGCTCCTGGACAGGGACCTATGGTTCACCCCTCCACTTT. V gene TRBV7-9 combines with J gene TRBJ1-6; 8 bases fit TRBD1. CDR1 and CDR2 from the germline V gene are SEHNR and FQNEAQ (reference sequence). CDR3 length equals 16 residues. V lost 4 bases, J lost 9 bases, and 11 bases stayed unmatched.

In nucleotides, the CDR3 is TGTGCCAGCAGTTCCGGAGGACAGGGCTATGGCTACACCTTC. Translated, it gives CASSSGGQGYGYTF. This chain connects TRBV6-5 to TRBJ1-2; 8 bases align to TRBD1. Per germline, CDR1 MNHEY and CDR2 SVGAGI. CDR3 size: 14 residues. With 4 bases clipped from V and 4 bases from J, the junction kept 5 bases outside the gene matches.

This chain's CDR3 is CASSQDLALGSYEQYF. DNA for the CDR3: TGTGCCAGCAGCCAAGATCTAGCCCTAGGGTCCTACGAGCAGTACTTC. V gene TRBV4-2 combines with J gene TRBJ2-7; perhaps TRBD2 as D (5 bases). The CDR3 extends over 16 amino acids. Germline V lookup: CDR1 LGHNA, CDR2 YNFKEQ. The ends were cut back, 0 bases at V and 1 base at J, with 13 bases in the middle.

This chain joins TRBV5-1 and TRBJ2-1, with 10 bases lining up with TRBD1. The CDR3 length is 12 residues. After removal of 7 bases from V and 5 bases from J, the junction contained 0 bases not matched to a gene. Germline CDR1 and CDR2: SGHRS and YFSETQ. The CDR3 sequence is CASGTGDNEQFF. In nucleotides, the CDR3 is TGCGCCAGCGGGACAGGGGACAATGAGCAGTTCTTC.

This clonotype was detected ten times or more. The genes are TRBV6-5 and TRBJ2-1; D is perhaps TRBD2 (5 bases). Germline loops: CDR1 MNHEY, CDR2 SVGAGI. V was pared by 6 bases and J by 0 bases, with 15 bases between. This CDR3 spans 16 amino acids. CDR3 amino acids: CASSRRQRRSYNEQFF. The CDR3, as DNA: TGTGCCAGCAGCCGCCGCCAGCGGCGCTCCTACAATGAGCAGTTCTTC.